Below, 25 T cell receptor beta chains from the same sample are listed, as sequenced in a study of T cells after yellow fever vaccination. TCRdb fed the 5' RACE reads into MiXCR, producing one record per CDR3 protein. Seen here are around 550,000 distinct CDR3 sequences, 15% to 20% observed once, and the top ten hold roughly an eighth. Source: PBMCs, taken 15 days after the yellow fever booster vaccination. These receptors were collected from a man aged 25 to 40 who received the YFV17D yellow fever vaccine.

This clonotype came up a few times. The chain has TRBV29-1 and TRBJ1-2, with unresolved D. The CDR3 runs to 15 residues. Trimming stripped 1 base from V and 4 bases from J, with 16 bases between. Germline V gives CDR1 SQVTM, CDR2 ANQGSEA. The CDR3 protein is CSVEGGVGFSYGYTF. CDR3 coding DNA: TGCAGCGTTGAAGGGGGAGTGGGATTTTCCTATGGCTACACCTTC.

This clonotype was counted at least ten times. The V and J genes are TRBV12-3 or TRBV12-4 and TRBJ2-7; D gene ambiguous. The V end lost 1 base, the J end lost 0 bases, and 4 bases lay between the germline ends. The CDR3 spans 13 residues. The CDR3 sequence is CASSLGTSYEQYF. The DNA for the CDR3 is TGTGCCAGCAGTTTAGGCACCTCCTACGAGCAGTACTTC.

The genes are TRBV19 and TRBJ2-7, with D uncertain. Germline values: CDR1 LNHDA, CDR2 SQIVND (reference sequence). With 8 bases removed from V and 2 bases from J, the gap between germline ends came to 16 bases. There are 14 residues in the CDR3. The CDR3 loop reads CASGEGFPAYEQYF. The CDR3 coding sequence is TGTGCCAGTGGAGAAGGCTTCCCAGCCTACGAGCAGTACTTC.

The table lists this clonotype with a few counts. The V gene is TRBV12-3 or TRBV12-4, the J gene TRBJ1-5; D is undetermined. CDR3 size: 13 residues. Trimming shortened V by 3 bases and J by 6 bases, and 9 bases separated the two germline ends. Here the CDR3 reads CASSFTDAQPQHF. Written as DNA, the CDR3 is TGTGCCAGCAGTTTCACGGATGCTCAGCCCCAGCATTTT.

The chain joins TRBV5-1 to TRBJ1-2; 7 positions match TRBD1. Germline CDR1 SGHRS, CDR2 YFSETQ. CDR3 length: 14 residues. With V trimmed by 4 bases and J by 3 bases, 6 bases remained unmatched. In DNA, the CDR3 is TGCGCCAGCAGCACTAGCGGACAGGACTATGGCTACACCTTC. As protein: CASSTSGQDYGYTF.

The chain employs TRBV5-1 and TRBJ2-7; no firm D call. V was shortened by 0 bases and J by 2 bases, with 15 bases between the two germline ends. The CDR3 has 16 residues. Germline values: CDR1 SGHRS, CDR2 YFSETQ. The CDR3 spells CASSLAAGSGTYEQYF. The CDR3 coding sequence is TGCGCCAGCAGCTTGGCCGCTGGGTCGGGCACCTACGAGCAGTACTTC.

This chain joins TRBV20-1 and TRBJ2-4; TRBD2 matches 7 bases. Germline assignment: CDR1 DFQATT and CDR2 SNEGSKA (reference sequence). The CDR3 loop spans 15 amino acids. Unmatched junction bases numbered 9, after V lost 0 bases and J lost 7 bases. The CDR3 DNA is TGCAGTGCTAGAGAGGGTGGCGGGAGTTTCAACATTCAGTACTTC. Translating gives CSAREGGGSFNIQYF.

This clonotype came up a few times. This chain joins TRBV10-3 and TRBJ2-7, with D possibly TRBD2 on 7 matching bases. V lost 3 bases and J lost 5, with 11 bases in between. The CDR3 contains 13 residues. CDR1 is ENHRY, CDR2 SYGVKD, per germline. The CDR3 here is CAISEQGGNEQYF. The CDR3 bases are TGTGCCATCAGTGAACAGGGAGGGAACGAGCAGTACTTC.

This clonotype was seen a handful of times. The chain employs TRBV29-1 and TRBJ2-1; D might be TRBD2 (5 bases). Germline-derived CDR1 and CDR2 are SQVTM and ANQGSEA. V shed 4 bases and J shed 3 bases, with 10 bases lying between them. CDR3 length: 13 residues. In DNA form, the CDR3 reads TGCAGCGTTGGCATTAGCGTCTACAATGAGCAGTTCTTC. This encodes CSVGISVYNEQFF.

The chain carries TRBV7-2 and TRBJ1-4; 7 bases are a match to TRBD1. Germline V gene lookup returns CDR1 SGHTA and CDR2 FQGNSA. The CDR3 totals 14 residues. The J segment lost 8 bases and the V segment lost 5 bases, leaving 8 bases of the junction unmatched. DNA of the CDR3: TGTGCCAGCAGCCTAAAGACAGGGAACGAAAAACTGTTTTTT. The encoded protein is CASSLKTGNEKLFF.

The chain joins TRBV7-8 to TRBJ2-3; perhaps TRBD1 as D (6 bases). The germline gives CDR1 SGHVS, CDR2 FQNEAQ. V shed 5 bases and J shed 2 bases, with 11 bases lying between them. This CDR3 is built from 14 residues. The CDR3 loop reads CASSVTGTTDTQYF. The DNA of the CDR3 is TGTGCCAGCAGCGTAACAGGGACCACAGATACGCAGTATTTT.

The chain recombines TRBV20-1 with TRBJ2-7; D call uncertain. The CDR3 has 14 amino acids. Germline values: CDR1 DFQATT, CDR2 SNEGSKA (reference sequence). V gave up 6 bases and J gave up 2 bases, with 17 bases separating them. The CDR3 here is CSATDGIQTYEQYF. For the CDR3, the DNA is TGCAGTGCCACCGACGGAATACAGACCTACGAGCAGTACTTC.

The table lists this clonotype with a few counts. The V and J genes are TRBV15 and TRBJ2-1, with D perhaps being TRBD1 or TRBD2 (5 bases each). This CDR3 is 17 amino acids long. Between the trimmed V and J ends, which lost 0 bases and 3 bases, there was a span of 15 bases. Germline CDR1 reads LNHNV; CDR2 reads YYDKDF (reference sequence). The CDR3 sequence: CATSRDYGGAGYNEQFF. CDR3 DNA sequence: TGTGCCACCAGCAGAGATTATGGGGGAGCTGGCTACAATGAGCAGTTCTTC.

A few counts support this clonotype. The CDR3 DNA reads TGTGCCAGCTCACCGCTCCTGGACAGTCGTTCTAGCACAGATACGCAGTATTTT. Translating it yields CASSPLLDSRSSTDTQYF. The chain links TRBV18 to TRBJ2-3; the D gene is possibly TRBD1 (6 bases). The CDR3 loop spans 18 amino acids. The V gene's germline CDR1 is KGHSH and CDR2 LQKENI. Trimming left V 3 bases short and J 0 bases short, with 19 bases between.

This clonotype has more than one count but fewer than ten. The gene calls are TRBV27 and TRBJ2-7; 10 bases line up with TRBD2. The CDR3 has 15 residues. The germline V gene has CDR1 MNHEY and CDR2 SMNVEV (reference sequence). V lost 7 bases to trimming and J lost 2 bases; unmatched junction nucleotides: 8. The CDR3 bases are TGTGCCAGCAAGGGGCTAGCGGGAGCACCCTACGAGCAGTACTTC. Translating it yields CASKGLAGAPYEQYF.

The rearrangement links TRBV6-1 to TRBJ2-7; D call uncertain. This CDR3 is 14 amino acids long. Per germline, CDR1 MNHNS and CDR2 SASEGT. Trimming removed 7 bases from V and 3 bases from J, with 16 bases in between. This CDR3 is CASKRSSYGYEQYF. The CDR3 DNA reads TGTGCCAGCAAGAGGTCATCCTATGGCTACGAGCAGTACTTC.

This chain joins TRBV7-9 and TRBJ2-3, with D perhaps matching TRBD2 (6 bases). V lost 6 bases and J lost 4, with 17 bases in between. Germline assignment: CDR1 SEHNR and CDR2 FQNEAQ (reference sequence). The CDR3 runs to 15 residues. The CDR3 sequence is CASRNFGSLADTQYF. CDR3 DNA: TGTGCCAGCAGAAACTTCGGGAGCCTCGCAGATACGCAGTATTTT.

This clonotype was detected only a few times. The chain recombines TRBV4-3 with TRBJ2-6; 9 nucleotides align to TRBD2. The CDR3 sequence is 17 residues long. Germline values: CDR1 LGHNA, CDR2 YSLEER. The J segment lost 4 bases and the V segment lost 3 bases, leaving 7 bases of the junction unmatched. DNA for the CDR3: TGCGCCAGCAGCCAGAAAGCGGGAGGCGGGGGGGCCAACGTCCTGACTTTC. It specifies CASSQKAGGGGANVLTF.

The chain links TRBV19 to TRBJ1-1; the D is unclear. CDR3 length: 12 amino acids. Per germline, CDR1 LNHDA and CDR2 SQIVND (reference sequence). Trimming took off 7 bases at V and 1 base at J, with 7 bases between the two ends. The chain's CDR3 is CASMAGNTEAFF. CDR3 nucleotides: TGTGCCAGTATGGCAGGGAACACTGAAGCTTTCTTT.

The sample holds a few counts of this clonotype. The chain uses TRBV4-2 and TRBJ2-5; D might be TRBD1 (5 bases). The germline CDR1 and CDR2 sequences are LGHNA and YNFKEQ. The CDR3 runs 16 residues. V was clipped by 1 base and J by 0 bases, with 12 bases between them. The CDR3 sequence: CASSQVGVANQETQYF. CDR3 nucleotide sequence: TGTGCCAGCAGCCAAGTAGGGGTCGCCAACCAAGAGACCCAGTACTTC.

Here the CDR3 reads CATSREGQYGYTF. The CDR3 DNA follows: TGTGCCACCAGCAGAGAGGGACAGTATGGCTACACCTTC. This chain links TRBV15 with TRBJ1-2; 7 bases align to TRBD1. Germline V lookup: CDR1 LNHNV, CDR2 YYDKDF (reference sequence). Trimming took 0 bases from V and 5 from J; bases not matched to a gene: 0. CDR3 length: 13 amino acids.

The chain joins TRBV3-1 to TRBJ1-5, with a weak D call TRBD1 (6 bases). The V gene lost 0 bases and the J gene lost 7 bases, with 13 bases spanning the gap. CDR3 size: 15 residues. From germline, CDR1 is LGHDT and CDR2 YNNKEL (reference sequence). CDR3 DNA sequence: TGTGCCAGCAGCCAAGATCAACAGGGCGGACAGCCCCAGCATTTT. Its translation: CASSQDQQGGQPQHF. The whole variable domain, filled in from reference TRBV3-1 and TRBJ1-5, reads DTAVSQTPKYLVTQMGNDKSIKCEQNLGHDTMYWYKQDSKKFLKIMFSYNNKELIINETVPNRFSPKSPDKAHLNLHINSLELGDSAVYFCASSQDQQGGQPQHFGDGTRLSIL.

This clonotype was counted only a few times. This chain links TRBV18 with TRBJ2-5; 7 nucleotides line up with TRBD2. The trim removed 6 bases at V and 2 bases at J, leaving 9 bases unmatched. From germline, CDR1 is KGHSH and CDR2 LQKENI. CDR3 length: 15 residues. CDR3 residues: CASSSVAGLQETQYF. CDR3 coding DNA: TGTGCCAGCTCTTCCGTAGCGGGCCTACAAGAGACCCAGTACTTC.

The V gene is TRBV11-2, the J gene TRBJ2-1, with 8 bases lining up with TRBD2. From germline, CDR1 is SGHAT and CDR2 FQNNGV. This CDR3 spans 16 amino acids. With 5 bases clipped from V and 0 bases from J, the junction kept 6 bases outside the gene matches. CDR3 nucleotide sequence: TGTGCCAGCAGCGACACCGGGACTAGCTCCTACAATGAGCAGTTCTTC. This translates into CASSDTGTSSYNEQFF.

This chain uses TRBV14 with TRBJ2-1; D gene uncertain. From germline, CDR1 is SGHDN and CDR2 FVKESK. Trimming cost V 4 bases and J 7 bases, with 11 bases left between them. The CDR3 runs 13 residues. The CDR3 DNA is TGTGCCAGCAGCCCGATAGGACCGAATGAGCAGTTCTTC. Residues: CASSPIGPNEQFF.